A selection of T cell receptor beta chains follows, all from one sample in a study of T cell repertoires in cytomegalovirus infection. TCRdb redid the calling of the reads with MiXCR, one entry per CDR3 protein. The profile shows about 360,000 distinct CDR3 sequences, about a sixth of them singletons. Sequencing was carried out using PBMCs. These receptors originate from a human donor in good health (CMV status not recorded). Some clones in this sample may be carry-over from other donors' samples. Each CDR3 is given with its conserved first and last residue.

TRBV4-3,CASSLHRGNSYNEQFF
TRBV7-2,CASSLDPANTEAFF
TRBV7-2,CASTKDRRGTEAFF
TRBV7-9,CASSSPGLAGGPGGREQFF
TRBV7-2,CASRRGNTGELFF
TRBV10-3,CAIGSVTSSGANVLTF
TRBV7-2,CASSSPRARGHYEQFF
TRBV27,CASSLFGGRSTYNEQFF
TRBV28,CASSLPGTGGVQPQHF
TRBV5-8,CASSRTGLAGSQSYEQYF
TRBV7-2,CASSSPLANNEQFF
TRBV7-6,CASSLDRPGQGFQFF